This T cell receptor (beta chain) was found in a study of blood T cell repertoires in COVID-19 (TCRdb year 2020). Broadly, across the study: The collaborator samples originated in the United States, Italy and Spain and spanned the acute and convalescent phases of COVID-19. Where HLA class I and class II types were available, the types were taken from metadata supplied by the sample provider, not from assay-based typing. Deeply sampled blood TCRbeta repertoires from subjects exposed to, actively infected with, or recovered from COVID-19 were included in the dataset. A freely available public database, intended as a resource for researchers studying the immune response to SARS-CoV-2, is where the repertoires were released. Samples came from the ongoing ImmuneRACE study (first 160 participants) plus 1,254 subjects from 6 global collaborators. The prospective study material was composed of cDNA or gDNA derived from T cells, B-cell-depleted T cells, or PBMCs. Nearly every sample came with metadata listing a de-identified subject ID, COVID-19 status, age in years and sex.

For this clone: The antigen it binds to is not known. The sample holds no much larger clone one base away, and base qualities are not on file.

Participants in the prospective study were enrolled through a virtual design, were aged about 18 to 100 years, and lived in about 25 United States geographic areas. To assign participants to cohorts, the prospective study relied on clinical history that participants themselves reported in a screening survey and a study questionnaire. A participant counted as exposed if, within 2 weeks of entering the study, that participant had been in contact with someone who had a PCR-confirmed or clinician-diagnosed COVID-19 case. Mobile phlebotomists in the prospective study collected whole blood, serum and a nasopharyngeal or oropharyngeal swab from every participant. Over a roughly 2-month period, participants in the prospective study had the option of providing additional blood draws and questionnaires. Blood samples from the prospective study were shipped frozen or at room temperature prior to DNA extraction.

Paper-wide results and their limitations: How much clinical and demographic metadata was included differed by source and by participant, and the metadata was provided uncurated.

TCRbeta CDR3 regions were amplified from genomic DNA by means of the immunoSEQ Assay, a bias-controlled multiplex PCR. In the source study's methods: The number of nucleated cells in each sample was estimated by amplification of reference gene primers within the assay. Sequence reads were collapsed and filtered to measure the absolute abundance of every unique TCRbeta CDR3 rearrangement. For each sample, productive Simpson clonality was calculated by taking the square root of Simpson's diversity index across productive rearrangements. This is the immuneACCESS table as TCRdb keeps it, with only in-frame sequences that have V and J called. A part of the clones is gone; compared with another copy, unresolved V genes explain less than half, and the rest is unexplained. That table gives V, J and clone size, and the DNA gave D and trimming. The table for this sample lists around 160,000 clones; about 83% of them were counted only once. The ten largest clonotypes hold 5.8% of the sample.

The CDR3 spans 15 residues, from the cysteine through the phenylalanine. CDR3 DNA is the only sequence kept; it has 45 bases, read in frame from the first base. From a lookup of the germline V gene, CDR1 and CDR2 are SGDLS and YYNGEE. Trimming at the junction amounts to 0 bases on V and 5 bases on J, and the germline ends lie 14 bases apart. This receptor chain uses TRBV9 and TRBJ1-1; TRBD1 could be the D gene, as 5 bases match. The sample comprised PBMCs or T cells enriched from blood (not recorded which). The TCR comes from a woman aged 45-60 years who had been exposed to COVID-19. The nucleotide sequence is TGTGCCAGCAGCGTAGATGTGGGGCGCCTGACTGAAGCTTTCTTT. It specifies CASSVDVGRLTEAFF.